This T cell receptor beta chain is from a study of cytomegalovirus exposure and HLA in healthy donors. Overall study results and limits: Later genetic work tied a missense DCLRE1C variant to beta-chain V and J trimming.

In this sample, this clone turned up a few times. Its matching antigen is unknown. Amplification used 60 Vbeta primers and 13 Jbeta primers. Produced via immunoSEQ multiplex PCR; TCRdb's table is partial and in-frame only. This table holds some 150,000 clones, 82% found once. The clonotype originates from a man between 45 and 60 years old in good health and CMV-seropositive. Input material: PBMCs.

The CDR3 here is CASSISRFGGARGNQPQHF. CDR3 nucleotides: TGTGCCAGTAGTATATCTAGGTTTGGGGGGGCTCGTGGCAATCAGCCCCAGCATTTT. The V gene is TRBV19, the J gene TRBJ1-5; TRBD1 might be the D (6 bases). The CDR3 spans 19 residues. The germline V gene has CDR1 LNHDA and CDR2 SQIVND (reference sequence). V lost 2 bases to trimming and J lost 2 bases, with 22 bases between them.